The next 2 T cell receptor beta chains were all read from a single sample in a study of PD-1 blockade in classical Hodgkin lymphoma. All the patients suffered relapse after autologous stem cell transplantation, and brentuximab vedotin exposure differed. The study purified CD4+ T cells from thawed PBMCs using magnetic negative selection. Sequencing was performed with immunoSEQ multiplex PCR; in TCRdb, only in-frame clones are kept and a portion is missing. The profile shows tens of thousands of clones, over 65% of them singletons. Sample: CD4+ T cells from blood, taken at baseline. The receptor set was obtained from a human donor with classical Hodgkin lymphoma.

This chain joins TRBV18 and TRBJ1-4; D unresolved. The ends were cut back, 2 bases at V and 0 bases at J, with 10 bases in the middle. Germline V gives CDR1 KGHSH, CDR2 LQKENI. The CDR3 extends over 16 amino acids. CDR3 DNA: TGTGCCAGCTCACCAACTAATACGGCAACTAATGAAAAACTGTTTTTT. Protein sequence: CASSPTNTATNEKLFF.

The chain couples TRBV20-1 to TRBJ2-1, with a weak D call TRBD1 (5 bases). There are 11 residues in the CDR3. Germline lookup yields CDR1 DFQATT and CDR2 SNEGSKA (reference sequence). V lost 5 bases and J 4 bases, leaving 6 bases between the germline ends. The CDR3 coding sequence is TGCAGTGCTGGACAATACAATGAGCAGTTCTTC. Translation gives CSAGQYNEQFF.